These 7 T cell receptor beta chains share one sample of origin, sequenced in a study of T cells in Graves' hyperthyroidism and ophthalmopathy. RNA transcripts were the template for amplifying TCR beta CDR3 regions. A set of HTBI primers served as the primers for a first-round RT-PCR of the TCR CDR3. MiXCR was run by TCRdb on the multiplex PCR reads, yielding one entry per CDR3 protein. Among some 770,000 distinct CDR3 sequences, about 15% were seen once, and the ten largest hold approximately 8%. The specimen was blood. The receptors come from a man between 18 and 35 years old with Graves' hyperthyroidism.

This clonotype has a count of ten or more. The rearrangement uses TRBV20-1 and TRBJ2-3, with D perhaps TRBD2 (5 bases). The germline V gene encodes CDR1 DFQATT and CDR2 SNEGSKA (reference sequence). V was pared by 2 bases and J by 1 base, with 13 bases between. The CDR3 spans 15 residues. Here the CDR3 DNA reads TGCAGTGCTAGAATCCGTGGGAGCCGCACAGATACGCAGTATTTT. Residues: CSARIRGSRTDTQYF.

This clonotype was found a few times. The CDR3 is CSARDPREALGEQYF. Here the CDR3 DNA reads TGCAGTGCTAGAGATCCGAGGGAGGCCCTCGGGGAGCAGTACTTC. The V gene is TRBV20-1, the J gene TRBJ2-7, with D possibly TRBD2 on 6 matching bases. Germline V lookup: CDR1 DFQATT, CDR2 SNEGSKA (reference sequence). The CDR3 consists of 15 residues. Trimming took 0 bases from V and 7 from J, leaving 19 bases between them.

This clonotype was seen repeatedly, ten times or more. The V call is TRBV27, the J call TRBJ2-1; 7 bases align to TRBD1. The CDR3 runs to 12 residues. The germline V gene has CDR1 MNHEY and CDR2 SMNVEV (reference sequence). The trim removed 5 bases at V and 8 bases at J, leaving 3 bases unmatched. The CDR3 DNA reads TGTGCCAGCAGTGGTAGGGGGCATGAGCAGTTCTTC. Amino acids: CASSGRGHEQFF.

This clonotype appeared a few times. The CDR3 nucleotides read TGTGCCTGGAGAGAATCAGGGGTAGACAATCAGCCCCAGCATTTT. This codes for CAWRESGVDNQPQHF. The V gene is TRBV30, the J gene TRBJ1-5, with D possibly matching TRBD1 (6 bases). This CDR3 has 15 residues. Germline V lookup: CDR1 GTSNPN, CDR2 SVGIG (reference sequence). V lost 3 bases and J 3 bases, leaving 15 bases between the germline ends.

CDR3 sequence reads: CASSLAPGHPYEQYF. Here the CDR3 DNA reads TGTGCCAGCAGCTTAGCCCCGGGACACCCTTACGAGCAGTACTTC. The rearrangement links TRBV7-2 to TRBJ2-7, with D perhaps TRBD1 (6 bases). Trimming took 0 bases from V and 4 from J, leaving 13 bases between them. The CDR3 runs 15 residues. The germline V gene has CDR1 SGHTA and CDR2 FQGNSA. Drawing the rest from reference TRBV7-2 and TRBJ2-7, the complete variable domain is GAGVSQSPSNKVTEKGKDVELRCDPISGHTALYWYRQSLGQGLEFLIYFQGNSAPDKSGLPSDRFSAERTGGSVSTLTIQRTQQEDSAVYLCASSLAPGHPYEQYFGPGTRLTVT.

This clonotype was detected ten times or more. The chain combines TRBV6-2 or TRBV6-3 with TRBJ1-5; D is possibly TRBD1 (5 bases). The V end lost 0 bases, the J end lost 7 bases, and 10 bases lay between the germline ends. The CDR3 covers 14 residues. CDR1 and CDR2 (germline): MNHEY, SVGEGT. This CDR3 reads CASSYSGPGQPQHF. CDR3 nucleotide sequence: TGTGCCAGCAGTTACTCGGGCCCAGGGCAGCCCCAGCATTTT.

This clonotype was counted many times. The rearrangement links TRBV18 to TRBJ2-1; D is possibly TRBD2 (5 bases). Germline V gene data show CDR1 as KGHSH and CDR2 as LQKENI. Trimming removed 2 bases at V and 3 bases at J, with 11 bases between. CDR3 length equals 15 residues. The CDR3 sequence: CASSPAGGLYNEQFF. In DNA, the CDR3 is TGTGCCAGCTCACCAGCGGGTGGGCTCTACAATGAGCAGTTCTTC.